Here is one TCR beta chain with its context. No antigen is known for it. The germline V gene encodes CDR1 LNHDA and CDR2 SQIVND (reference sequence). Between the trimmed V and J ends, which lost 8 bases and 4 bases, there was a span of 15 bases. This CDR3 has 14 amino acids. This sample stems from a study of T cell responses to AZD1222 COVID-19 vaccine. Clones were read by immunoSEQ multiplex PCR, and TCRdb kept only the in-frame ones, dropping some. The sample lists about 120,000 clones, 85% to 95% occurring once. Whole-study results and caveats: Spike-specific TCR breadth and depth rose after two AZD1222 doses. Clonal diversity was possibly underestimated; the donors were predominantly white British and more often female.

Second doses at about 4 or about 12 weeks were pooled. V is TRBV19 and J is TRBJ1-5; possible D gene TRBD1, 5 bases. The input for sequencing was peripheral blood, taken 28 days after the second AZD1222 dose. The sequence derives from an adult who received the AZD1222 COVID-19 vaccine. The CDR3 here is CASSGEQGNQPQHF. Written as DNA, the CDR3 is TGTGCCAGTTCGGGGGAGCAAGGAAATCAGCCCCAGCATTTT.